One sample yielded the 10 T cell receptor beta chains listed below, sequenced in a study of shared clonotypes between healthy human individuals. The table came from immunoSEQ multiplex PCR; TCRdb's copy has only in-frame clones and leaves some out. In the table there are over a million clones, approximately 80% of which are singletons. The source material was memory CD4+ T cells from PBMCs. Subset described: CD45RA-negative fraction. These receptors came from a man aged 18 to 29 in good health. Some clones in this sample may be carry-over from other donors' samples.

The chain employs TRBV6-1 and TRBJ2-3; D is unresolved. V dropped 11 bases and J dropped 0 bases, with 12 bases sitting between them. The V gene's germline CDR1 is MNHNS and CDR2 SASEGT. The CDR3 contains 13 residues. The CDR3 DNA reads TGTGCCGTGAGCTGGCGGAGCACAGATACGCAGTATTTT. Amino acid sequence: CAVSWRSTDTQYF.

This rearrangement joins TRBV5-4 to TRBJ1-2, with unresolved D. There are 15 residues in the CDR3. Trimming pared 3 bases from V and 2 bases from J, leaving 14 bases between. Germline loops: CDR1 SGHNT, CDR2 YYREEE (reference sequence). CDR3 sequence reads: CASSSRTGPNYGYTF. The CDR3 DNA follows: TGTGCCAGCAGCTCCCGGACCGGGCCCAACTATGGCTACACCTTC. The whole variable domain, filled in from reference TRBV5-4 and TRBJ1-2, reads ETGVTQSPTHLIKTRGQQVTLRCSSQSGHNTVSWYQQALGQGPQFIFQYYREEENGRGNFPPRFSGLQFPNYSSELNVNALELDDSALYLCASSSRTGPNYGYTFGSGTRLTVV.

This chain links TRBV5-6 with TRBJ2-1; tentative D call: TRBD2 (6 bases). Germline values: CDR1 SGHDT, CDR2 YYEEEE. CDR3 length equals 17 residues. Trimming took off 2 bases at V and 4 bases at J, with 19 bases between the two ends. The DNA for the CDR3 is TGTGCCAGCAGCTTCATCGGGACTTCCCGGCCGTACAATGAGCAGTTCTTC. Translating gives CASSFIGTSRPYNEQFF.

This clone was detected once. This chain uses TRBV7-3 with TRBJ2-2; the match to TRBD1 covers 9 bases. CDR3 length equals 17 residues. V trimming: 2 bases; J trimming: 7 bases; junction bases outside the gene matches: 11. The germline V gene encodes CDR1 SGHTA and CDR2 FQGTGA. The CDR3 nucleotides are TGTGCCAGCAGCTTAGGGGCGGGACAGGGTCGCGTCGGGGAGCTGTTTTTT. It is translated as CASSLGAGQGRVGELFF.

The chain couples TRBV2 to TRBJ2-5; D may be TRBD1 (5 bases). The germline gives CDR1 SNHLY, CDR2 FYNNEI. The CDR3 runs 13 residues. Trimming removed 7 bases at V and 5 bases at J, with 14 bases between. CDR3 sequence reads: CASMAGARETQYF. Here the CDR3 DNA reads TGTGCCAGCATGGCTGGGGCAAGGGAGACCCAGTACTTC.

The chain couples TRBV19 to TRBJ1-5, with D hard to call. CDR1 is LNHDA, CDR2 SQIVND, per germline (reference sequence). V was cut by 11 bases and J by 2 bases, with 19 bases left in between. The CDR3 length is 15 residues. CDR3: CASHRGDARNQPQHF. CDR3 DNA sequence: TGTGCCTCCCACCGCGGGGATGCGCGCAATCAGCCCCAGCATTTT.

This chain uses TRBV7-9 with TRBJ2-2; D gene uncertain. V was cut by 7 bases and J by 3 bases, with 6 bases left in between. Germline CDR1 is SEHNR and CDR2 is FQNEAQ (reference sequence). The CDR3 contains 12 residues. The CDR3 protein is CASTPYTGELFF. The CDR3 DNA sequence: TGTGCCAGCACCCCATACACCGGGGAGCTGTTTTTT.

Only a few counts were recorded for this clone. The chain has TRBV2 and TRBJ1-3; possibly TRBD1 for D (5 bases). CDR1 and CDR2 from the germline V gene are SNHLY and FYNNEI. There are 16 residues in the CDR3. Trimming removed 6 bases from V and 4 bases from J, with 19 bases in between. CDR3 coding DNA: TGTGCCAGCAGGGACCACAGGACCACCTACGGAAACACCATATATTTT. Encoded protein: CASRDHRTTYGNTIYF.

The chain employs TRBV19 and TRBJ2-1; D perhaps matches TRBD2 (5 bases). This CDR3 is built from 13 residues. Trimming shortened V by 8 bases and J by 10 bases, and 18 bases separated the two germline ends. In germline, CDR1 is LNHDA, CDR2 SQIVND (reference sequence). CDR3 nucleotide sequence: TGTGCCAGTCGATCGACGGGGTTTACAGAGCAGTTCTTC. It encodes CASRSTGFTEQFF.

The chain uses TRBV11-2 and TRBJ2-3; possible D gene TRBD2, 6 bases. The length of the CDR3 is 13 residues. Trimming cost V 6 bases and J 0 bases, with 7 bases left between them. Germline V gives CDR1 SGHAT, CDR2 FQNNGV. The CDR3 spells CASRGLSTDTQYF. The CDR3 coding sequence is TGTGCCAGCAGGGGACTGAGCACAGATACGCAGTATTTT.